This entry concerns a single TCR beta chain. Sequencing used immunoSEQ multiplex PCR; TCRdb keeps in-frame clones, though not all of them. The sample shows a few hundred thousand clones, approximately 90% of them seen only once. These data originate in a study of cytomegalovirus exposure and HLA in healthy donors. V was clipped by 0 bases and J by 2 bases; unmatched bases: 2. Per germline, CDR1 SGDLS and CDR2 YYNGEE. This CDR3 region has 14 residues. The chain links TRBV9 to TRBJ2-7; 7 bases match TRBD2. Material: PBMCs. The TCR was taken from a woman aged 18-29 years in good health and CMV-seronegative. The CDR3 DNA is TGTGCCAGCAGCGTAGACGGGAGGCCCTACGAGCAGTACTTC. This translates into CASSVDGRPYEQYF.